The next 13 T cell receptor beta chains were all read from a single sample in a study of blood T cell repertoires in COVID-19. Clones were sequenced by immunoSEQ multiplex PCR, and TCRdb holds only the in-frame ones, with some missing. This table holds some 270,000 clones, roughly 86% found once. Source material: peripheral blood. The receptors originated from a man in his forties or fifties with active or convalescent COVID-19.

J is TRBJ1-2 and V is TRBV5-6; a weak D match, TRBD1 (6 bases). In germline, CDR1 is SGHDT, CDR2 YYEEEE. The CDR3 runs 15 residues. V was pared by 2 bases and J by 4 bases, with 15 bases between. As DNA, the CDR3 is TGTGCCAGCAGCTTTTCCCACAGGGTAGGCTATGGCTACACCTTC. Its translation is CASSFSHRVGYGYTF. The whole variable domain, filled in from reference TRBV5-6 and TRBJ1-2, reads DAGVTQSPTHLIKTRGQQVTLRCSPKSGHDTVSWYQQALGQGPQFIFQYYEEEERQRGNFPDRFSGHQFPNYSSELNVNALLLGDSALYLCASSFSHRVGYGYTFGSGTRLTVV.

V usage is TRBV28 and J usage is TRBJ2-1, with 8 nucleotides matching TRBD2. V lost 4 bases and J lost 6; bases outside the gene matches: 5. The CDR3 runs to 14 residues. Per germline, CDR1 MDHEN and CDR2 SYDVKM. The CDR3 loop is CASSSASGRNEQFF. The CDR3 DNA sequence: TGTGCCAGCAGTTCGGCTAGCGGGCGCAATGAGCAGTTCTTC.

The gene calls are TRBV27 and TRBJ2-1, with TRBD1 matching 7 bases. The CDR3 has 15 amino acids. Losses at the gene ends were 5 bases for V and 8 bases for J; bases not matched to a gene: 12. Looked up from germline, CDR1 is MNHEY and CDR2 is SMNVEV (reference sequence). This CDR3 reads CASSGNRGGLDEQFF. CDR3 coding DNA: TGTGCCAGCAGTGGAAACAGGGGTGGTCTGGATGAGCAGTTCTTC.

This sequence joins TRBV6-1 and TRBJ1-3; D gene unclear. This CDR3 is 14 amino acids long. Germline-derived CDR1 and CDR2 are MNHNS and SASEGT. Trimming shortened V by 0 bases and J by 0 bases, and 3 bases separated the two germline ends. CDR3 amino acids: CASSEASSGNTIYF. CDR3 coding DNA: TGTGCCAGCAGTGAAGCCTCCTCTGGAAACACCATATATTTT.

The rearrangement uses TRBV6-5 and TRBJ1-4; a weak D match, TRBD1 (5 bases). Trimming shortened V by 8 bases and J by 7 bases, and 14 bases separated the two germline ends. Germline CDR1 and CDR2: MNHEY and SVGAGI. The CDR3 runs to 13 residues. The CDR3 DNA is TGTGCCAGCCGGACACCTTCCCGTGAAAAACTGTTTTTT. Its protein is CASRTPSREKLFF.

The genes are TRBV5-5 and TRBJ1-1, with D hard to call. This CDR3 region has 16 residues. Trimming cost V 4 bases and J 0 bases, with 16 bases left between them. Germline loops: CDR1 SGHKS, CDR2 YYEKEE (reference sequence). CDR3 nucleotides: TGTGCCAGCAGCCGCATCGGGGAAATCATGAACACTGAAGCTTTCTTT. Its protein product is CASSRIGEIMNTEAFF.

The sample holds a few counts of this clone. This chain links TRBV13 with TRBJ1-1; no clear D. The CDR3 is 13 amino acids. Germline V gene sequence: CDR1 PRHDT, CDR2 FYEKMQ (reference sequence). Between the trimmed V and J ends, which lost 0 bases and 7 bases, there was a span of 9 bases. The CDR3 region has the DNA TGTGCCAGCAGCTTAGGCGAGAGCGTTGAAGCTTTCTTT. Translation: CASSLGESVEAFF.

The chain carries TRBV27 and TRBJ2-7; D perhaps matches TRBD2 (7 bases). Trimming removed 0 bases at V and 2 bases at J, with 14 bases between. The CDR3 has 16 amino acids. CDR1 is MNHEY, CDR2 SMNVEV, per germline (reference sequence). The CDR3: CASSLSVGGGPYEQYF. Here the CDR3 DNA reads TGTGCCAGCAGTTTATCGGTAGGGGGGGGCCCCTACGAGCAGTACTTC.

The rearrangement links TRBV7-9 to TRBJ1-1; tentative D call: TRBD1 (5 bases). Germline V gives CDR1 SEHNR, CDR2 FQNEAQ (reference sequence). The CDR3 runs to 14 residues. V lost 10 bases and J 1 base, leaving 16 bases between the germline ends. CDR3 residues: CATKREQGNTEAFF. The CDR3 DNA sequence: TGTGCCACCAAGCGGGAGCAGGGGAACACTGAAGCTTTCTTT.

The chain combines TRBV3-1 (or the pseudogene TRBV3-2) with TRBJ1-4; 7 bases fit TRBD1. V lost 4 bases, J lost 3 bases, and 5 bases stayed unmatched. Germline CDR1 is LGHDT and CDR2 is YNNKEL (reference sequence). The CDR3 sequence is 15 residues long. The CDR3 DNA is TGTGCCAGCAGCCCGAGAACAGGGGCTAATGAAAAACTGTTTTTT. This gives the protein CASSPRTGANEKLFF.

The chain recombines TRBV5-5 with TRBJ2-7, with TRBD2 identical over 9 bases. J lost 2 bases, V lost 4 bases, and 7 bases had no gene match. Germline CDR1 SGHKS, CDR2 YYEKEE (reference sequence). This CDR3 contains 15 residues. CDR3 sequence reads: CASSLSGGLTYEQYF. The CDR3, as DNA: TGTGCCAGCAGCCTTAGCGGGGGCCTTACCTACGAGCAGTACTTC.

This chain connects TRBV5-6 to TRBJ1-5; the match to TRBD1 covers 7 bases. J lost 7 bases, V lost 0 bases, and 1 base had no gene match. The CDR3 is 13 amino acids. Per the germline V gene, CDR1 is SGHDT and CDR2 is YYEEEE. In DNA, the CDR3 is TGTGCCAGCAGCTTGGGAGGGGGCCAGCCCCAGCATTTT. Translated, it gives CASSLGGGQPQHF.

The table lists this clone with a few counts. CDR3 amino acids: CASSIRTAMNTEAFF. Here the CDR3 DNA reads TGTGCCAGCAGCATCCGGACAGCAATGAACACTGAAGCTTTCTTT. This rearrangement joins TRBV4-2 to TRBJ1-1; D may be TRBD1 (6 bases). With 5 bases removed from V and 0 bases from J, the gap between germline ends came to 13 bases. Germline-derived CDR1 and CDR2 are LGHNA and YNFKEQ. The CDR3 loop spans 15 amino acids.